These 12 T cell receptor beta chains were all obtained from the same sample, sequenced in a study of CD8 T cells in Susac syndrome. Random hexamers were used to reverse transcribe an amount of about 0.5 to 1 ug RNA. TCRdb analysed the immunoSEQ multiplex PCR reads with MiXCR anew, one entry per CDR3 protein. Of about 110,000 distinct CDR3 sequences listed, approximately 96% are singletons. Sequences were obtained from CD4+ T cells from PBMCs. The receptor set was obtained from a human donor in good health.

The chain couples TRBV12-3 or TRBV12-4 to TRBJ2-7, with TRBD2 matching 7 bases. The CDR3 spans 17 residues. With V trimmed by 5 bases and J by 2 bases, 15 bases remained unmatched. CDR3 loop: CASSPPPAGTKTYEQYF. The CDR3 DNA reads TGTGCCAGCAGTCCTCCCCCCGCCGGGACTAAGACCTACGAGCAGTACTTC.

The chain combines TRBV20-1 with TRBJ2-7; D is ambiguous. Germline V CDR1 and CDR2: DFQATT, SNEGSKA (reference sequence). CDR3 size: 16 residues. Trimming removed 2 bases from V and 6 bases from J, with 23 bases in between. The chain's CDR3 is CSARTDPGPGVSEQYF. Written as DNA, the CDR3 is TGCAGTGCTAGAACAGACCCGGGCCCTGGTGTCTCCGAGCAGTACTTC.

The rearrangement uses TRBV6-5 and TRBJ2-5, with a weak D call TRBD1 (6 bases). CDR1 is MNHEY and CDR2 is SVGAGI in the germline V gene. V was trimmed by 6 bases and J by 5 bases, leaving 13 bases between them. The CDR3 extends over 13 amino acids. CDR3 amino acids: CASSEQGGETQYF. CDR3 sequence (DNA): TGTGCCAGCAGCGAACAGGGCGGGGAGACCCAGTACTTC.

The chain employs TRBV7-2 and TRBJ2-7; 8 nucleotides match TRBD2. After removal of 0 bases from V and 5 bases from J, the junction contained 9 bases not matched to a gene. The germline gives CDR1 SGHTA, CDR2 FQGNSA. The CDR3 length is 16 residues. CDR3 region: CASSLAIWRGAHEQYF. In nucleotides, the CDR3 is TGTGCCAGCAGCTTAGCTATCTGGCGGGGGGCCCACGAGCAGTACTTC.

This chain connects TRBV14 to TRBJ2-1; weak D call: TRBD2 (5 bases). Germline values: CDR1 SGHDN, CDR2 FVKESK. Trimming cost V 4 bases and J 5 bases, with 18 bases left between them. CDR3 length: 16 residues. The CDR3 DNA sequence: TGTGCCAGCAGCCTAAGTCGGCCGGGGTCCAACAATGAGCAGTTCTTC. It yields the protein CASSLSRPGSNNEQFF.

The chain carries TRBV30 and TRBJ1-1; D might be TRBD1 (5 bases). CDR1 is GTSNPN and CDR2 is SVGIG in the germline V gene (reference sequence). This CDR3 has 15 amino acids. V lost 1 base, J lost 4 bases, and 16 bases lay in between. The CDR3 DNA is TGTGCCTGGAGTGCAGGCCTCACAAGGGGCACTGAAGCTTTCTTT. Its translation is CAWSAGLTRGTEAFF.

V is TRBV12-3 or TRBV12-4 and J is TRBJ1-1; a possible D gene is TRBD1 (5 bases). Trimming removed 8 bases at V and 0 bases at J, with 13 bases between. The CDR3 has 14 amino acids. CDR3 DNA sequence: TGTGCCAGCGACGGGGGACGGATGAACACTGAAGCTTTCTTT. The encoded protein is CASDGGRMNTEAFF.

This chain links TRBV19 with TRBJ1-1; D remains unclear. V was clipped by 8 bases and J by 2 bases, with 6 bases between them. The CDR3 consists of 11 residues. CDR1 and CDR2 (germline): LNHDA, SQIVND (reference sequence). The CDR3 spells CASYRNTEAFF. The CDR3 bases are TGTGCCAGTTACAGAAACACTGAAGCTTTCTTT.

The chain is built from TRBV20-1 and TRBJ1-6; a weak D match, TRBD1 (5 bases). This CDR3 region has 15 residues. The germline V gene has CDR1 DFQATT and CDR2 SNEGSKA (reference sequence). The V end lost 1 base, the J end lost 9 bases, and 16 bases lay between the germline ends. This chain's CDR3 is CSARVAQGRGSPLHF. As DNA, the CDR3 is TGCAGTGCTAGAGTCGCCCAGGGAAGGGGTTCACCCCTCCACTTT.

V and J are TRBV28 and TRBJ2-5; TRBD1 matches at 11 bases. Germline V CDR1 and CDR2: MDHEN, SYDVKM. CDR3 size: 15 residues. Unmatched junction bases numbered 6, after V lost 4 bases and J lost 5 bases. The CDR3 here is CASSSRDRGMETQYF. As DNA, the CDR3 is TGTGCCAGCAGTTCAAGGGACAGGGGGATGGAGACCCAGTACTTC.

This chain uses TRBV24-1 with TRBJ2-3; 8 bases are shared with TRBD1. V shed 7 bases and J 4 bases; nucleotides not matched to a gene: 6. Germline V gene sequence: CDR1 KGHDR, CDR2 SFDVKD. There are 14 residues in the CDR3. The CDR3 bases are TGTGCCACCAGACGGACAGGGAATTCAGATACGCAGTATTTT. Translation: CATRRTGNSDTQYF.

CDR3 bases: TGTGCCAGCAGCTTACAGGTACGGACTGAAGCTTTCTTT. Encoded protein: CASSLQVRTEAFF. The V call is TRBV3-1, the J call TRBJ1-1, with TRBD1 as a possible D gene (5 bases). The V gene lost 5 bases and the J gene lost 5 bases, with 12 bases spanning the gap. This CDR3 region has 13 residues. The germline CDR1 and CDR2 sequences are LGHDT and YNNKEL (reference sequence).